The subject of this entry is one TCR beta chain. This clonotype was counted many times. No antigen is known for it. Base qualities were left out, and no much larger clone turns up one base away. The junction carries 20 bases between V and J, which are trimmed by 1 base and 0 bases respectively. CDR1 is given as SGHTA and CDR2 as FQGNSA, both from the germline V gene. The CDR3 runs 19 residues from the cysteine to the phenylalanine. The retained sequence is limited to the CDR3, 57 bases, with the frame set at the first base. The protocol used for the library was 5' RACE. TCRdb names NextSeq 500 as the instrument used. The TCR library protocol attached unique molecular identifiers to individual cDNA molecules to correct for sequencing error and PCR bias. Both TCR alpha and beta chains were sequenced, and tight co-correlation was observed between alpha and beta sequence abundances in each sample. Processing in the source paper ran as follows. Decombinator V4 was used to perform V gene, J gene and CDR3 annotation of TCR sequences. TCRs were defined as expanded if a significant change between any two time points was detected under a Poisson model with p below 0.0001. Abundances of TCRs were expressed as counts per million after normalisation to the total number of TCRs sequenced in each sample. TRAV1-2 paired with TRAJ12, TRAJ20 or TRAJ33 defined MAIT TCRs, while TRAV10 paired with TRAJ18 defined iNKT TCRs. VDJdb, accessed 1 November 2021, was searched for CMV, EBV and SARS-CoV-2 annotated TCRs, with TCRs annotated for multiple antigens excluded. The public reads were reprocessed in TCRdb via fastp at Q25 and MiXCR, keeping in-frame beta chains. Rows matching on CDR3 protein sequence are summarized as one entry with the most common DNA and genes. What appears here as the V and J calls and clone size reflects TCRdb's work, not the paper's. The sample contains 35,000 to 45,000 distinct CDR3 sequences, over 3.5% of them found a single time. The ten largest clones take up 8% to 10% of the sample.

Set within a cohort of healthcare workers in London, UK, this nested case-control study involved weekly PCR testing of nasopharyngeal swabs along with blood sampling. Between 23 and 31 March 2020, the week of the UK lockdown, healthcare workers were enrolled and then followed up weekly for as long as 16 weeks. The record originates from a study of early T cells in non-severe SARS-CoV-2 infection (dated by TCRdb to the early 2020s). Looking at the study overall: Bulk RNA from unsorted whole blood was used for TCR sequencing, so alpha and beta chains could not be paired.

General findings and caveats noted by the study authors: VDJdb matching was skewed toward anti-spike CD8 responses, so virus-specific expansions were likely underestimated and private and CD4 specificities were missed.

Recombination joined TRBV7-2 with TRBJ2-3, with the identity of the D gene unclear. Input material: whole blood. The sequence derives from an adult who was a healthcare worker with PCR-confirmed SARS-CoV-2 infection or an uninfected control (not recorded which). The DNA reads TGTGCCAGCAGCTTAGTATTCTTAGCTCGGCCGACTAGCACAGATACGCAGTATTTT. It encodes CASSLVFLARPTSTDTQYF.